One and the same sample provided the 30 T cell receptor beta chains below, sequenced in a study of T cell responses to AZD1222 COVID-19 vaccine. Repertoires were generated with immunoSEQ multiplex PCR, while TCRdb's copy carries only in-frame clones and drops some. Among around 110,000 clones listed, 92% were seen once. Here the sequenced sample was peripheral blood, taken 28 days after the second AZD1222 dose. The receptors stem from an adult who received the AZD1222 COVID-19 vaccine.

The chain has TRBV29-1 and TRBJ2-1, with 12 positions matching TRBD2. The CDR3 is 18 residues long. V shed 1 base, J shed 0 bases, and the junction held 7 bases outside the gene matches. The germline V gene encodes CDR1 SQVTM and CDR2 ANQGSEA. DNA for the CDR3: TGCAGCGTTGAAGGTTGGCTAGCGGGGGGGAGCTCCTACAATGAGCAGTTCTTC. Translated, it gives CSVEGWLAGGSSYNEQFF.

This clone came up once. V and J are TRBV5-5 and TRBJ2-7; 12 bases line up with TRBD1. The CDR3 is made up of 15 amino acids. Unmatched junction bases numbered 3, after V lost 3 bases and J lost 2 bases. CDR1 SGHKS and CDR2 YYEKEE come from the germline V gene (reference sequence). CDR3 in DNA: TGTGCCAGCAGCTGGGGACAGGGGGCGACCTACGAGCAGTACTTC. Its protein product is CASSWGQGATYEQYF.

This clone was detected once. CDR3 sequence: CASSKGADTQYF. The CDR3 DNA follows: TGTGCCAGCAGCAAAGGGGCAGATACGCAGTATTTT. V usage is TRBV21-1 and J usage is TRBJ2-3. TRBV21-1 is a pseudogene segment. The CDR3 is 12 residues long.

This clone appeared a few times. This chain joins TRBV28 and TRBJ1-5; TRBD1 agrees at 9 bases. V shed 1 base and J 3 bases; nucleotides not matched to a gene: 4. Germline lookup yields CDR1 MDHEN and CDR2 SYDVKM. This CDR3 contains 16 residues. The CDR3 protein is CASSLSDRGYNQPQHF. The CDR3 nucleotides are TGTGCCAGCAGTTTATCAGACAGGGGGTACAATCAGCCCCAGCATTTT.

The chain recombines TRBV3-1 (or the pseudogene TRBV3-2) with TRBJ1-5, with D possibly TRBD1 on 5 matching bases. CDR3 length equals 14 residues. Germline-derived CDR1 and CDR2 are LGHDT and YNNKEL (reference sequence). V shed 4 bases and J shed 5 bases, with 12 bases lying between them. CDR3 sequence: CASSLGTADQPQHF. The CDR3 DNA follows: TGTGCCAGCAGCCTTGGGACTGCCGATCAGCCCCAGCATTTT.

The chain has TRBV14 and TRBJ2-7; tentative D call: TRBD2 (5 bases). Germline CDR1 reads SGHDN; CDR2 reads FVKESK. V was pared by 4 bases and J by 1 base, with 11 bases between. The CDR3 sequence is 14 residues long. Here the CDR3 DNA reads TGTGCCAGCAGCCCCGTCGGGGTATCCTACGAGCAGTACTTC. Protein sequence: CASSPVGVSYEQYF.

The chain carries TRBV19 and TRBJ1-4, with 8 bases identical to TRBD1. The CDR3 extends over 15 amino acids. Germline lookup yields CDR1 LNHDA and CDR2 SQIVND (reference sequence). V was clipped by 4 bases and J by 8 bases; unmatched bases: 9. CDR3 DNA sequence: TGTGCCAGTAGTACGGACAGGGATCTGAGCGAAAAACTGTTTTTT. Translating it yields CASSTDRDLSEKLFF.

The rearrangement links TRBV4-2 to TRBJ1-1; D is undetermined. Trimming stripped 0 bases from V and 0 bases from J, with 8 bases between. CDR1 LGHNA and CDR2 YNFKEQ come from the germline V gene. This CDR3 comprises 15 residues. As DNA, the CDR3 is TGTGCCAGCAGCCAAGAAGCCAGCTTGAACACTGAAGCTTTCTTT. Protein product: CASSQEASLNTEAFF.

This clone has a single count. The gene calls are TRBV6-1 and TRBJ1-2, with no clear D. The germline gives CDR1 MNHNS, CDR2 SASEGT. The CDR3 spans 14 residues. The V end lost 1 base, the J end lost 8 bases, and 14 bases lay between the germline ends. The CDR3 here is CASSEVLAQGGYTF. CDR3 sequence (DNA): TGTGCCAGCAGTGAAGTTCTAGCTCAAGGCGGCTACACCTTC.

CDR3: CASSPTGNTEAFF. DNA for the CDR3: TGTGCCAGCAGTCCAACAGGGAACACTGAAGCTTTCTTT. The rearrangement joins TRBV12-3 or TRBV12-4 to TRBJ1-1, with D perhaps matching TRBD1 (5 bases). This CDR3 comprises 13 residues. The V and J ends lost 5 bases and 1 base respectively, with 8 bases between them.

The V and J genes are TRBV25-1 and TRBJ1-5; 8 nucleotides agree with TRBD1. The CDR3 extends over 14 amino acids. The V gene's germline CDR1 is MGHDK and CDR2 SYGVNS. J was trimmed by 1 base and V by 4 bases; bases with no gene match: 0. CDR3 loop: CASSGQGSNQPQHF. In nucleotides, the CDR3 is TGTGCCAGCAGTGGACAGGGGAGCAATCAGCCCCAGCATTTT.

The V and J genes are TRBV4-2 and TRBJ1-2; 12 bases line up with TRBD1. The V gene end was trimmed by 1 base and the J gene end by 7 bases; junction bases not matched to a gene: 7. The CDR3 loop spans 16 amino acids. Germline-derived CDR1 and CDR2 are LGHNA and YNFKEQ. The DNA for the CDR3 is TGTGCCAGCAGCCAAGCCGGGGGACAGGGGGCGAGTGGCTACACCTTC. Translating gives CASSQAGGQGASGYTF.

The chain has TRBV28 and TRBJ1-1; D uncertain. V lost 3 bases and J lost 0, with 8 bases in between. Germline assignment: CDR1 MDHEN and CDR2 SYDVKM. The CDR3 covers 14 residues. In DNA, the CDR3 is TGTGCCAGCAGTTTTCTGGTCATGAACACTGAAGCTTTCTTT. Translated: CASSFLVMNTEAFF. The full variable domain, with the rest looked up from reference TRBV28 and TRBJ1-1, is DVKVTQSSRYLVKRTGEKVFLECVQDMDHENMFWYRQDPGLGLRLIYFSYDVKMKEKGDIPEGYSVSREKKERFSLILESASTNQTSMYLCASSFLVMNTEAFFGQGTRLTVV.

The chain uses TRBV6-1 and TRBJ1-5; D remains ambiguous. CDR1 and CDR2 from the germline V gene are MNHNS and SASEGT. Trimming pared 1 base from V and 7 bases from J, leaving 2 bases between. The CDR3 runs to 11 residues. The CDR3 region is CASSEVQPQHF. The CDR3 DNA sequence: TGTGCCAGCAGTGAAGTGCAGCCCCAGCATTTT.

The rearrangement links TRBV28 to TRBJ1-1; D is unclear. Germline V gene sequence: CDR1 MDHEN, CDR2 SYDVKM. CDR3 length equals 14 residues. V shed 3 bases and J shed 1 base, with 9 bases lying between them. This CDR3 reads CASSLNPRNTEAFF. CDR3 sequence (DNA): TGTGCCAGCAGTTTGAACCCCAGGAACACTGAAGCTTTCTTT.

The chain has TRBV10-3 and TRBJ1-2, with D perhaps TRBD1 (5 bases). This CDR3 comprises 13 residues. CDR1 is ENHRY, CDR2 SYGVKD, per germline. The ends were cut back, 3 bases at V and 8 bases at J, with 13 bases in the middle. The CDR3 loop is CAISDSRVGGYTF. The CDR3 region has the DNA TGTGCCATCAGTGATTCCAGGGTAGGCGGCTACACCTTC.

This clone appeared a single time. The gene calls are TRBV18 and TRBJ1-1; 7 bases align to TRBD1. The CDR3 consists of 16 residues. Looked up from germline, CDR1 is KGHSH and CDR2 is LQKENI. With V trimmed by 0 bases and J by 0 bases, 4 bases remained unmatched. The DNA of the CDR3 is TGTGCCAGCTCACCACCGAGCAGGGGGTTGAACACTGAAGCTTTCTTT. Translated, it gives CASSPPSRGLNTEAFF.

Here the CDR3 DNA reads TGTGCCAGCAGTGATCTTGGCCAGGGGGTCGCTGAAGCTTTCTTT. Protein: CASSDLGQGVAEAFF. The chain carries TRBV2 and TRBJ1-1; 7 nucleotides line up with TRBD1. The CDR3 covers 15 residues. Germline values: CDR1 SNHLY, CDR2 FYNNEI. The J segment lost 6 bases and the V segment lost 3 bases, leaving 10 bases of the junction unmatched.

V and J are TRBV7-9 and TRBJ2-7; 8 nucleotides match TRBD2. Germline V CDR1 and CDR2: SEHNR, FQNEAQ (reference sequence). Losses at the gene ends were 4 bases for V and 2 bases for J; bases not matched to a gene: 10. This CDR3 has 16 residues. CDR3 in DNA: TGTGCCAGCAGCTCCAACCCGAGTAGCGGGACCTACGAGCAGTACTTC. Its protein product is CASSSNPSSGTYEQYF.

Here the CDR3 DNA reads TGTGCCACCTCGACAGGGAATTATGGCTACACCTTC. It is translated as CATSTGNYGYTF. The chain is built from TRBV2 and TRBJ1-2; 7 bases fit TRBD1. Germline V CDR1 and CDR2: SNHLY, FYNNEI. The CDR3 runs 12 residues. J was trimmed by 5 bases and V by 10 bases; bases with no gene match: 7.

In nucleotides, the CDR3 is TGTGCCAGCAGCTCCCGAAGCCCGTACTCAGGGATGCCCGGGGAGCTGTTTTTT. This sequence encodes CASSSRSPYSGMPGELFF. The rearrangement joins TRBV7-2 to TRBJ2-2; tentative D call: TRBD1 (5 bases). Per the germline V gene, CDR1 is SGHTA and CDR2 is FQGNSA. V dropped 4 bases and J dropped 6 bases, with 24 bases sitting between them. This CDR3 region has 18 residues.

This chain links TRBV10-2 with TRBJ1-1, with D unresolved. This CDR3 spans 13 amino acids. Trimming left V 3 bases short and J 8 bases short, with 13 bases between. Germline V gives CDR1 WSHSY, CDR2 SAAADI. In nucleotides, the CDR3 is TGCGCCAGCAGTGATACTTGGGTGCGGGAAGCTTTCTTT. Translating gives CASSDTWVREAFF.

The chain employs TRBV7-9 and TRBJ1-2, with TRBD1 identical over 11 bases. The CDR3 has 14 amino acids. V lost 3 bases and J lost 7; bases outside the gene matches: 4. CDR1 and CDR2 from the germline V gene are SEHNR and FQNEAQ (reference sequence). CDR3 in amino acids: CASSFGQGALGYTF. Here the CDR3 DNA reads TGTGCCAGCAGCTTCGGACAGGGGGCGCTTGGCTACACCTTC.

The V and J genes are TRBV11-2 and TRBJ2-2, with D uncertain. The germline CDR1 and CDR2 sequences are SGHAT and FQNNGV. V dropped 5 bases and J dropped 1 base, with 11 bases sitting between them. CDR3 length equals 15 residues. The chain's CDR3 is CASSPRTKNTGELFF. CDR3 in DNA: TGTGCCAGCAGCCCCAGGACCAAGAACACCGGGGAGCTGTTTTTT. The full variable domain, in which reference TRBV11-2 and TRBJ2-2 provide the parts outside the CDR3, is EAGVAQSPRYKIIEKRQSVAFWCNPISGHATLYWYQQILGQGPKLLIQFQNNGVVDDSQLPKDRFSAERLKGVDSTLKIQPAKLEDSAVYLCASSPRTKNTGELFFGEGSRLTVL.

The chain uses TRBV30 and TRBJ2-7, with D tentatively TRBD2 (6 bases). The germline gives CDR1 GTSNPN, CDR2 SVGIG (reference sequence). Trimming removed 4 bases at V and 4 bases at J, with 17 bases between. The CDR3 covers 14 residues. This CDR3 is CAWKDQGLQYEQYF. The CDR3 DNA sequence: TGTGCCTGGAAAGACCAGGGACTCCAGTACGAGCAGTACTTC.

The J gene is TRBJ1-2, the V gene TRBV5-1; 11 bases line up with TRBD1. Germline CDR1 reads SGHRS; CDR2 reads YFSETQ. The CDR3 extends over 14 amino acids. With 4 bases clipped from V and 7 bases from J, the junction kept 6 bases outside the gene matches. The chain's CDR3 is CASSPRDRGSGYTF. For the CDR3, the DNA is TGCGCCAGCAGCCCCCGGGACAGGGGGTCTGGCTACACCTTC.

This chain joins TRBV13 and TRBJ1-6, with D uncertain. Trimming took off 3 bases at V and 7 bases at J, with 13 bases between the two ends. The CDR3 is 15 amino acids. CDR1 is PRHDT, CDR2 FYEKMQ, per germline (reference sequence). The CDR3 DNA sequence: TGTGCCAGCAGCTTGGGTGGGGTGGGGAATTCACCCCTCCACTTT. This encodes CASSLGGVGNSPLHF.

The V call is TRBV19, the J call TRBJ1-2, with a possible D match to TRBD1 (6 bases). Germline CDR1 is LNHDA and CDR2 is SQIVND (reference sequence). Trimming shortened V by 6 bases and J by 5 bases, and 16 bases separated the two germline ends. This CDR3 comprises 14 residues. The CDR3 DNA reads TGTGCCAGTAGCCTACAGGGTTGGGGATATGGCTACACCTTC. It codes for CASSLQGWGYGYTF.

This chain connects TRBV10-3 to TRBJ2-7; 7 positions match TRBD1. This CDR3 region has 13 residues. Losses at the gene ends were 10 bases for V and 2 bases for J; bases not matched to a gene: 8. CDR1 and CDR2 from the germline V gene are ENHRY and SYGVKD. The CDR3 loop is CATWDSRTYEQYF. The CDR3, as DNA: TGTGCCACCTGGGACAGTAGAACCTACGAGCAGTACTTC.

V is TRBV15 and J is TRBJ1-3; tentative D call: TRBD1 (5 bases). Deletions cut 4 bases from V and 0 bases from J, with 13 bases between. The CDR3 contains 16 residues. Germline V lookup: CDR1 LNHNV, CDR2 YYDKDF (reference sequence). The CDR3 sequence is CATSNRRGSSGNTIYF. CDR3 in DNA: TGTGCCACCAGCAACAGGAGGGGCAGCTCTGGAAACACCATATATTTT.